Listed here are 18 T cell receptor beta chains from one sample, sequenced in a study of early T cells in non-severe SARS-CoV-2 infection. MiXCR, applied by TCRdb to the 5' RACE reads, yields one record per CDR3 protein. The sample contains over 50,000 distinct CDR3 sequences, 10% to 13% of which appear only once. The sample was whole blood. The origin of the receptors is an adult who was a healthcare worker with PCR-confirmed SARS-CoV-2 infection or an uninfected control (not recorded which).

CDR3 residues: CASSTHRGNEQFF. CDR3 DNA sequence: TGTGCCAGCAGCACCCACAGGGGAAATGAGCAGTTCTTC. V is TRBV11-2 and J is TRBJ2-1, with 7 nucleotides matching TRBD1. CDR1 SGHAT and CDR2 FQNNGV come from the germline V gene. Unmatched junction bases numbered 5, after V lost 5 bases and J lost 7 bases. The CDR3 runs to 13 residues. Combining the CDR3 with reference TRBV11-2 and TRBJ2-1 gives the whole variable domain EAGVAQSPRYKIIEKRQSVAFWCNPISGHATLYWYQQILGQGPKLLIQFQNNGVVDDSQLPKDRFSAERLKGVDSTLKIQPAKLEDSAVYLCASSTHRGNEQFFGPGTRLTVL.

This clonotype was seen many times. The CDR3, as DNA: TGTGCCAGCAGCTTAGCGCTTAGGAGACAGGGGGCTGAAGCTTTCTTT. Its translation is CASSLALRRQGAEAFF. V usage is TRBV7-8 and J usage is TRBJ1-1, with 9 bases lining up with TRBD1. Trimming removed 0 bases from V and 6 bases from J; junction bases left unmatched: 8. Germline assignment: CDR1 SGHVS and CDR2 FQNEAQ. The CDR3 contains 16 residues. The whole variable domain, filled in from reference TRBV7-8 and TRBJ1-1, reads GAGVSQSPRYKVAKRGQDVALRCDPISGHVSLFWYQQALGQGPEFLTYFQNEAQLDKSGLPSDRFFAERPEGSVSTLKIQRTQQEDSAVYLCASSLALRRQGAEAFFGQGTRLTVV.

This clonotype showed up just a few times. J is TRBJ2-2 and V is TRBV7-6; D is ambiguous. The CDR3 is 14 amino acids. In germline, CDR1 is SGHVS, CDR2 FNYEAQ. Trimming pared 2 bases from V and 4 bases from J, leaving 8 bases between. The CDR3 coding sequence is TGTGCCAGCAGCTTAAACAAGGCCACCGGGGAGCTGTTTTTT. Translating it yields CASSLNKATGELFF.

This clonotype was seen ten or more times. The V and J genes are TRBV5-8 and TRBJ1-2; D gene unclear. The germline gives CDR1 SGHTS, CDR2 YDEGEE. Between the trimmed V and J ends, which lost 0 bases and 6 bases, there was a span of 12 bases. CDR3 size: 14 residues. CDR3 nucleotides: TGTGCCAGCAGCTTGGACAGAACCAGGCATGGCTACACCTTC. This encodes CASSLDRTRHGYTF.

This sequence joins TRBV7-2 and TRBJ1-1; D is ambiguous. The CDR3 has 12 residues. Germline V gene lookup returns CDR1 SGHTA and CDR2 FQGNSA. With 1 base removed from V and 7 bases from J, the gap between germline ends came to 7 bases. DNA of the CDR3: TGTGCCAGCAGCTTAGTAATTGGTGAAGCTTTCTTT. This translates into CASSLVIGEAFF.

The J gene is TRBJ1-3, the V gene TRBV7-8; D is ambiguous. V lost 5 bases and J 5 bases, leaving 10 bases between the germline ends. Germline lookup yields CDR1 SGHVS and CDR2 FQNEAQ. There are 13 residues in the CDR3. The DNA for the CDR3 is TGTGCCAGCAGCCTATCATCCAGAAACACCATATATTTT. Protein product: CASSLSSRNTIYF.

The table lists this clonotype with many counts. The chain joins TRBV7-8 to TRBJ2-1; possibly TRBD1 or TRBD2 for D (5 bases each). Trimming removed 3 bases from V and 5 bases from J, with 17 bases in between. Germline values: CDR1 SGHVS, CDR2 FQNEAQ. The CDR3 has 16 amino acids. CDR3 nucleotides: TGTGCCAGCAGCTTTCCCCAGGGACGAGGAGACAATGAGCAGTTCTTC. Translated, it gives CASSFPQGRGDNEQFF.

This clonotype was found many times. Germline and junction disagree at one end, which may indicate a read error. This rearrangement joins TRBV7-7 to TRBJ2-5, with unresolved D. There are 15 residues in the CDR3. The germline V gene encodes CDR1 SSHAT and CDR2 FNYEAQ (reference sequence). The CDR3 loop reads CASSSTLDLQETQYF. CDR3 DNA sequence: TGTGCTAGCAGCTCGACTCTAGATCTCCAAGAGACCCAGTACTTC.

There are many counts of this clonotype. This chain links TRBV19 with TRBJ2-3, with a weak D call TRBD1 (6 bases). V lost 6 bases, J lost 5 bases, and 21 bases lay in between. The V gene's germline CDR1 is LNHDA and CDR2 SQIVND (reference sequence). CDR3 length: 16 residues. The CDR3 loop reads CASSGIRQAQGDTQYF. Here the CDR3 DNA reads TGTGCCAGTAGCGGCATAAGACAGGCCCAAGGAGATACGCAGTATTTT.

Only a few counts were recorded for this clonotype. CDR3 sequence reads: CASSVNRAQRGGYTF. Written as DNA, the CDR3 is TGTGCCAGCAGCGTCAACAGGGCCCAGCGGGGAGGCTACACCTTC. This chain uses TRBV9 with TRBJ1-2; TRBD1 is a possible D gene (6 bases). CDR1 SGDLS and CDR2 YYNGEE come from the germline V gene. This CDR3 comprises 15 residues. The ends were cut back, 2 bases at V and 8 bases at J, with 19 bases in the middle.

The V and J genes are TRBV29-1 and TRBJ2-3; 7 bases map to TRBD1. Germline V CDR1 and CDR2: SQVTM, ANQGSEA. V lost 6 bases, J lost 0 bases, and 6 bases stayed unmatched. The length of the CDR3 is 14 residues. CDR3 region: CSVVTGISTDTQYF. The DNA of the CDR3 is TGCAGCGTGGTGACAGGGATTAGCACAGATACGCAGTATTTT.

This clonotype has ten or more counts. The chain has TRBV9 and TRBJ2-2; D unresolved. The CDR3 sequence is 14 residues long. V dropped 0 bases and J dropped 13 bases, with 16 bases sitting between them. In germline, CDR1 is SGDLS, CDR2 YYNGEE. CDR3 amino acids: CASSVEVGRTRLFF. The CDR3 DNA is TGTGCCAGCAGCGTAGAAGTCGGCCGGACGCGGCTGTTTTTT.

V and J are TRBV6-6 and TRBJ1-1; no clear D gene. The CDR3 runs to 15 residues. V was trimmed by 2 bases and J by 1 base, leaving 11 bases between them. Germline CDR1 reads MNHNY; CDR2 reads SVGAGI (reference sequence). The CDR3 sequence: CASSYRIQRNTEAFF. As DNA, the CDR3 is TGTGCCAGCAGTTACCGGATCCAAAGGAACACTGAAGCTTTCTTT.

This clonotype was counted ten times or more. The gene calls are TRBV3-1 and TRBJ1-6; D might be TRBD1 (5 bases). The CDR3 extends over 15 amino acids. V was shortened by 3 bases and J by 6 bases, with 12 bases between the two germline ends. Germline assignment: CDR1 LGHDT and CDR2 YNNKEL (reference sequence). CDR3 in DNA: TGTGCCAGCAGCCAGAGGGACGGATCTAATTCACCCCTCCACTTT. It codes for CASSQRDGSNSPLHF. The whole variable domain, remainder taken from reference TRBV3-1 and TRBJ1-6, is DTAVSQTPKYLVTQMGNDKSIKCEQNLGHDTMYWYKQDSKKFLKIMFSYNNKELIINETVPNRFSPKSPDKAHLNLHINSLELGDSAVYFCASSQRDGSNSPLHFGNGTRLTVT.

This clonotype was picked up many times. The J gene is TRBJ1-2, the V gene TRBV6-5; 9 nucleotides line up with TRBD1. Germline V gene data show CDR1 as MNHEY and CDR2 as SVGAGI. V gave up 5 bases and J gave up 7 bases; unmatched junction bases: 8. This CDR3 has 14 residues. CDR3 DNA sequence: TGTGCCAGCAGTCCTGGGACAGGGAGGGGTGGCTACACCTTC. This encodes CASSPGTGRGGYTF.

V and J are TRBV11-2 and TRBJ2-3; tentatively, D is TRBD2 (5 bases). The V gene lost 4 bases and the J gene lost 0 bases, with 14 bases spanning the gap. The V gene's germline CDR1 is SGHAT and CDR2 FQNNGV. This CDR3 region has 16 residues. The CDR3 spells CASSWSSGSSTDTQYF. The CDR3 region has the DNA TGTGCCAGCAGCTGGAGTTCGGGGTCTAGCACAGATACGCAGTATTTT.

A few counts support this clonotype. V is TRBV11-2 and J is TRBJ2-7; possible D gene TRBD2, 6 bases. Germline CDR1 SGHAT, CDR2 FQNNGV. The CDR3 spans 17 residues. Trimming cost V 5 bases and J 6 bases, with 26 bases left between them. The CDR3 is CASSPRGDREGDSEQYF. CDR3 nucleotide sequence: TGTGCCAGCAGCCCGCGGGGAGACCGCGAGGGAGACTCCGAGCAGTACTTC.

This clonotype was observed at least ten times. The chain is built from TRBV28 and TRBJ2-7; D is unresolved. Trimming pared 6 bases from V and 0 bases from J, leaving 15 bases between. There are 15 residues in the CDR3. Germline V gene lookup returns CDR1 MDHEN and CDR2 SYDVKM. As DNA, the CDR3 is TGTGCCAGCAGCCCATCGGGCGTCATCTCCTACGAGCAGTACTTC. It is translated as CASSPSGVISYEQYF.